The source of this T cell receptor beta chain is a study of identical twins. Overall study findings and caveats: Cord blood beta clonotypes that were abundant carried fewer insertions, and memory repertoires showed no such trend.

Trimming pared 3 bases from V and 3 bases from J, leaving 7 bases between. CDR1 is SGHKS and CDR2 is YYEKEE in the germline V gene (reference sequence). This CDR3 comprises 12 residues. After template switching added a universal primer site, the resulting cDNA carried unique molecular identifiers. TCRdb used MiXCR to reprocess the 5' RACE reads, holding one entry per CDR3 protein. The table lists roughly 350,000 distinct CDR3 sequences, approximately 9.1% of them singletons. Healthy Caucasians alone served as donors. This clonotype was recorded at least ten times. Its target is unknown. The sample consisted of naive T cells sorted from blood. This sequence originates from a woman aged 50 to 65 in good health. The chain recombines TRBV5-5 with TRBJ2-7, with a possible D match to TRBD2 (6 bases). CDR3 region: CASSSEGYEQYF. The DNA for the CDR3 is TGTGCCAGCAGCTCGGAGGGCTACGAGCAGTACTTC.